The 27 T cell receptor beta chains below were found in one sample sequenced in a study of PD-1 blockade in classical Hodgkin lymphoma. Here immunoSEQ multiplex PCR was the method, and the copy in TCRdb shows in-frame clones only, minus some. The table has about 23,000 clones, less than 85% seen once. After autologous stem cell transplantation all patients relapsed, and prior brentuximab vedotin exposure differed between cohorts. Sequences were derived from peripheral blood mononuclear cells (PBMCs), sampled before the second cycle of nivolumab. All receptors derive from a human donor with classical Hodgkin lymphoma.

The genes are TRBV2 and TRBJ2-1, with 10 nucleotides matching TRBD1. The CDR3 consists of 15 residues. The junction had 7 bases not matched to a gene; V was cut back by 2 bases and J by 9 bases. CDR1 is SNHLY, CDR2 FYNNEI, per germline. The chain's CDR3 is CASSERGQGIGEQFF. CDR3 nucleotide sequence: TGTGCCAGCAGTGAAAGGGGACAGGGGATAGGTGAGCAGTTCTTC. The whole variable domain, remainder taken from reference TRBV2 and TRBJ2-1, is EPEVTQTPSHQVTQMGQEVILRCVPISNHLYFYWYRQILGQKVEFLVSFYNNEISEKSEIFDDQFSVERPDGSNFTLKIRSTKLEDSAMYFCASSERGQGIGEQFFGPGTRLTVL.

V is TRBV29-1 and J is TRBJ1-1; D is possibly TRBD1 (5 bases). Germline V CDR1 and CDR2: SQVTM, ANQGSEA. V was cut by 3 bases and J by 1 base, with 6 bases left in between. The CDR3 is 12 residues long. This chain's CDR3 is CSVEDKNTEAFF. The CDR3 coding sequence is TGCAGCGTTGAGGACAAGAACACTGAAGCTTTCTTT. Variable domain in full (rest from reference TRBV29-1 and TRBJ1-1): SAVISQKPSRDICQRGTSLTIQCQVDSQVTMMFWYRQQPGQSLTLIATANQGSEATYESGFVIDKFPISRPNLTFSTLTVSNMSPEDSSIYLCSVEDKNTEAFFGQGTRLTVV.

The chain employs TRBV6-6 and TRBJ1-4; 8 bases map to TRBD1. With 8 bases clipped from V and 3 bases from J, the junction kept 11 bases outside the gene matches. In germline, CDR1 is MNHNY, CDR2 SVGAGI (reference sequence). The CDR3 is made up of 16 amino acids. CDR3 nucleotide sequence: TGTGCCAGCTGGACAGGGAAGAGCCCGGCTAATGAAAAACTGTTTTTT. As protein: CASWTGKSPANEKLFF.

The CDR3 protein is CASSLGGFTDTQYF. CDR3 nucleotide sequence: TGTGCCAGCAGCTTAGGGGGTTTCACAGATACGCAGTATTTT. V usage is TRBV7-9 and J usage is TRBJ2-3; no clear D. The CDR3 has 14 amino acids. Germline values: CDR1 SEHNR, CDR2 FQNEAQ (reference sequence). V lost 1 base, J lost 2 bases, and 7 bases lay in between.

This sequence joins TRBV6-1 and TRBJ2-7; D perhaps matches TRBD1 (5 bases). Germline values: CDR1 MNHNS, CDR2 SASEGT. The CDR3 loop spans 15 amino acids. The V gene lost 2 bases and the J gene lost 6 bases, with 17 bases spanning the gap. CDR3 DNA: TGTGCCAGCAGTGAACTTTTAGGGGCAGCCTTCGAGCAGTACTTC. Its translation: CASSELLGAAFEQYF.

The rearrangement uses TRBV9 and TRBJ2-5; TRBD2 agrees at 10 bases. Trimming took 4 bases from V and 1 from J; bases not matched to a gene: 7. The CDR3 loop spans 16 amino acids. Germline CDR1 is SGDLS and CDR2 is YYNGEE. The CDR3 sequence is CASSSSSGRSQETQYF. DNA for the CDR3: TGTGCCAGCAGCTCAAGTAGCGGGAGGTCCCAAGAGACCCAGTACTTC.

J is TRBJ1-4 and V is TRBV6-1; no clear D. The V end lost 3 bases, the J end lost 6 bases, and 14 bases lay between the germline ends. The germline gives CDR1 MNHNS, CDR2 SASEGT. The CDR3 runs to 15 residues. The CDR3 region is CASSEAIRAYEKLFF. The CDR3 DNA is TGTGCCAGCAGTGAGGCGATACGGGCGTATGAAAAACTGTTTTTT.

This clone was detected only a few times. This chain uses TRBV27 with TRBJ2-1, with D unclear. V lost 3 bases to trimming and J lost 9 bases, with 9 bases between them. The germline V gene has CDR1 MNHEY and CDR2 SMNVEV (reference sequence). CDR3 length: 12 amino acids. In DNA, the CDR3 is TGTGCCAGCAGTTTCTTTGGTGGTGAGCAGTTCTTC. This codes for CASSFFGGEQFF.

As concerns this clone: Other nucleotide sequences from this sample produce the same CDR3. V and J are TRBV9 and TRBJ1-2; D is undetermined. Germline V gene lookup returns CDR1 SGDLS and CDR2 YYNGEE. Trimming pared 0 bases from V and 5 bases from J, leaving 14 bases between. This CDR3 comprises 15 residues. The CDR3 spells CASSVDGRMTYGYTF. The CDR3 nucleotides are TGTGCCAGCAGCGTAGATGGACGGATGACTTATGGCTACACCTTC. The whole variable domain, remainder taken from reference TRBV9 and TRBJ1-2, is DSGVTQTPKHLITATGQRVTLRCSPRSGDLSVYWYQQSLDQGLQFLIQYYNGEERAKGNILERFSAQQFPDLHSELNLSSLELGDSALYFCASSVDGRMTYGYTFGSGTRLTVV.

The CDR3 spells CASSEGQGTYEQYF. CDR3 in DNA: TGTGCCAGCAGTGAAGGACAGGGGACGTACGAGCAGTACTTC. V is TRBV6-1 and J is TRBJ2-7, with 8 positions matching TRBD1. Germline CDR1 reads MNHNS; CDR2 reads SASEGT. V was pared by 1 base and J by 4 bases, with 3 bases of the junction left unmatched. This CDR3 has 14 amino acids.

This rearrangement joins TRBV6-1 to TRBJ1-4, with D maybe TRBD1 (5 bases). The CDR3 is made up of 15 amino acids. Trimming removed 4 bases from V and 2 bases from J, with 11 bases in between. CDR1 is MNHNS and CDR2 is SASEGT in the germline V gene. The CDR3 region is CASSVVGETNEKLFF. CDR3 DNA sequence: TGTGCCAGCAGTGTTGTGGGGGAGACTAATGAAAAACTGTTTTTT.

This clone was seen a handful of times. The V gene is TRBV19, the J gene TRBJ2-7; no clear D gene. The germline gives CDR1 LNHDA, CDR2 SQIVND (reference sequence). Trimming pared 4 bases from V and 1 base from J, leaving 8 bases between. The CDR3 loop spans 13 amino acids. The CDR3 sequence is CASSKTLSYEQYF. In DNA, the CDR3 is TGTGCCAGTAGTAAAACCCTATCCTACGAGCAGTACTTC.

In its sample, this clone was seen once. CDR3 sequence reads: CASSSRYNEQFF. CDR3 nucleotides: TGTGCCAGTAGTAGCCGCTACAATGAGCAGTTCTTC. This chain joins TRBV19 and TRBJ2-1; D is uncertain. The V end lost 4 bases, the J end lost 3 bases, and 4 bases lay between the germline ends. Germline assignment: CDR1 LNHDA and CDR2 SQIVND (reference sequence). This CDR3 contains 12 residues.

The chain joins TRBV28 to TRBJ1-2; D call uncertain. V was clipped by 5 bases and J by 9 bases, with 13 bases between them. Germline V gives CDR1 MDHEN, CDR2 SYDVKM. The CDR3 totals 12 residues. CDR3 amino acids: CASSPHHQSYTF. The DNA for the CDR3 is TGTGCCAGCAGTCCCCATCACCAGAGCTACACCTTC.

V gene TRBV7-9 combines with J gene TRBJ1-2; D gene unclear. The germline V gene has CDR1 SEHNR and CDR2 FQNEAQ (reference sequence). The CDR3 has 13 residues. V was shortened by 2 bases and J by 1 base, with 5 bases between the two germline ends. CDR3 protein: CASSLLHNYGYTF. As DNA, the CDR3 is TGTGCCAGCAGCTTACTACATAACTATGGCTACACCTTC.

The chain carries TRBV4-1 and TRBJ2-7, with TRBD2 matching 9 bases. With 3 bases clipped from V and 3 bases from J, the junction kept 9 bases outside the gene matches. Germline CDR1 and CDR2: MGHRA and YSYEKL. CDR3 length equals 16 residues. In DNA, the CDR3 is TGCGCCAGCAGCCAGGCCCGGGGGACTAGCAACTACGAGCAGTACTTC. Amino acid sequence: CASSQARGTSNYEQYF.

The chain joins TRBV7-9 to TRBJ2-2; TRBD1 might be the D (5 bases). The CDR3 consists of 17 residues. The V end was cut by 0 bases, the J end by 6 bases, with 17 bases between. Germline CDR1 is SEHNR and CDR2 is FQNEAQ (reference sequence). In DNA form, the CDR3 reads TGTGCCAGCAGCTTAGCTTCCCAGGGCCGAGGCTCCGGGGAGCTGTTTTTT. Protein sequence: CASSLASQGRGSGELFF. Drawing the rest from reference TRBV7-9 and TRBJ2-2, the complete variable domain is DTGVSQNPRHKITKRGQNVTFRCDPISEHNRLYWYRQTLGQGPEFLTYFQNEAQLEKSRLLSDRFSAERPKGSFSTLEIQRTEQGDSAMYLCASSLASQGRGSGELFFGEGSRLTVL.

The chain links TRBV18 to TRBJ1-1; D is unresolved. The CDR3 totals 14 residues. V gave up 1 base and J gave up 0 bases, with 6 bases separating them. CDR1 is KGHSH, CDR2 LQKENI, per germline. CDR3 sequence: CASSPQAMNTEAFF. DNA of the CDR3: TGTGCCAGCTCACCACAGGCCATGAACACTGAAGCTTTCTTT. Drawing the rest from reference TRBV18 and TRBJ1-1, the complete variable domain is NAGVMQNPRHLVRRRGQEARLRCSPMKGHSHVYWYRQLPEEGLKFMVYLQKENIIDESGMPKERFSAEFPKEGPSILRIQQVVRGDSAAYFCASSPQAMNTEAFFGQGTRLTVV.

V usage is TRBV6-1 and J usage is TRBJ1-5, with D unresolved. The CDR3 sequence is 15 residues long. The germline V gene has CDR1 MNHNS and CDR2 SASEGT. V gave up 5 bases and J gave up 4 bases, with 15 bases separating them. The CDR3 nucleotides are TGTGCCAGCAGTCCCCGGGGAGTGGGGAATCAGCCCCAGCATTTT. Amino acid sequence: CASSPRGVGNQPQHF.

The rearrangement uses TRBV28 and TRBJ2-1; maybe TRBD2 (6 bases). Trimming pared 4 bases from V and 15 bases from J, leaving 13 bases between. The CDR3 is 11 amino acids. Germline lookup yields CDR1 MDHEN and CDR2 SYDVKM. CDR3 nucleotide sequence: TGTGCCAGCAGTTCGGGGGACCAGCCGTTCTTC. Encoded protein: CASSSGDQPFF.

The chain joins TRBV5-1 to TRBJ2-3; 12 positions match TRBD2. CDR3 length equals 19 residues. J lost 2 bases, V lost 0 bases, and 10 bases had no gene match. Germline assignment: CDR1 SGHRS and CDR2 YFSETQ. CDR3 residues: CASSLGRGLAGAATDTQYF. DNA of the CDR3: TGCGCCAGCAGCTTGGGCCGGGGACTAGCGGGTGCAGCCACAGATACGCAGTATTTT.

The CDR3 here is CASSLGQGLREQYF. The CDR3 DNA is TGTGCCAGCAGCCTGGGACAGGGGTTACGCGAGCAGTACTTC. The V call is TRBV7-9, the J call TRBJ2-7, with 10 bases lining up with TRBD1. This CDR3 is 14 amino acids long. After removal of 5 bases from V and 6 bases from J, the junction contained 7 bases not matched to a gene. Germline CDR1 and CDR2: SEHNR and FQNEAQ (reference sequence). The whole variable domain, remainder taken from reference TRBV7-9 and TRBJ2-7, is DTGVSQNPRHKITKRGQNVTFRCDPISEHNRLYWYRQTLGQGPEFLTYFQNEAQLEKSRLLSDRFSAERPKGSFSTLEIQRTEQGDSAMYLCASSLGQGLREQYFGPGTRLTVT.

This clone was found a few times. The chain carries TRBV6-5 and TRBJ2-5, with D unresolved. Germline V gives CDR1 MNHEY, CDR2 SVGAGI. Deletions cut 8 bases from V and 6 bases from J, with 19 bases between. This CDR3 region has 14 residues. The CDR3 nucleotides read TGTGCCAGCCACTTATCGGCGATTTCGAAGACCCAGTACTTC. Its protein product is CASHLSAISKTQYF.

The table lists this clone with a count of one. The V and J genes are TRBV19 and TRBJ2-3; D ambiguous. The CDR3 contains 13 residues. V lost 3 bases to trimming and J lost 4 bases, with 8 bases between them. Per the germline V gene, CDR1 is LNHDA and CDR2 is SQIVND (reference sequence). The CDR3 DNA reads TGTGCCAGTAGTATGGAAGTTTCAGATACGCAGTATTTT. Amino acids: CASSMEVSDTQYF. Looking up the rest from reference TRBV19 and TRBJ2-3 gives the full variable domain: DGGITQSPKYLFRKEGQNVTLSCEQNLNHDAMYWYRQDPGQGLRLIYYSQIVNDFQKGDIAEGYSVSREKKESFPLTVTSAQKNPTAFYLCASSMEVSDTQYFGPGTRLTVL.

The rearrangement uses TRBV7-3 and TRBJ2-5; D gene ambiguous. Looked up from germline, CDR1 is SGHTA and CDR2 is FQGTGA. The length of the CDR3 is 13 residues. V was pared by 1 base and J by 4 bases, with 7 bases between. The CDR3 loop reads CASSLKGRETQYF. CDR3 sequence (DNA): TGTGCCAGCAGCTTAAAGGGAAGAGAGACCCAGTACTTC.

The rearrangement links TRBV29-1 to TRBJ1-2, with D possibly being TRBD1 (5 bases). This CDR3 contains 13 residues. V was pared by 3 bases and J by 12 bases, with 20 bases between. Germline V gene lookup returns CDR1 SQVTM and CDR2 ANQGSEA. CDR3 region: CSVDFDGAGKNTF. Here the CDR3 DNA reads TGCAGCGTTGACTTCGACGGGGCAGGGAAGAACACCTTC.

This clone came up a few times. The chain recombines TRBV6-5 with TRBJ1-2; D ambiguous. Germline lookup yields CDR1 MNHEY and CDR2 SVGAGI. The CDR3 runs to 15 residues. V was shortened by 4 bases and J by 5 bases, with 17 bases between the two germline ends. The CDR3 loop is CASSSPRTGGYGYTF. CDR3 sequence (DNA): TGTGCCAGCAGTTCCCCCCGGACGGGAGGGTATGGCTACACCTTC.